This TCR beta chain was identified in a study of CD8 T cells in ankylosing spondylitis (dated by TCRdb to about 2017). General notes on the study: To find TCR variants linked to disease, the study profiled T cell receptor beta repertoires in ankylosing spondylitis patients and healthy donors. In total, the full study cohort was made up of approximately 99 healthy donors and roughly 27 ankylosing spondylitis patients. Peripheral blood was sampled, and synovial fluid was additionally collected from ankylosing spondylitis patients. Results the study describes overall, beyond this receptor: Significant enrichment of the disease-linked clones was reported in matched synovial fluid samples from ankylosing spondylitis patients. Some TCR beta motif variants had previously been reported in synovial fluid and blood of reactive arthritis patients, which suggested common disease-initiation mechanisms. A CD8+ phenotype was shown by the disease-linked clones, which were found at relatively low frequencies in peripheral blood. Blood from ankylosing spondylitis patients appeared to be characterized by a TCR beta motif made up of eight highly homologous amino acid variants.

The run used an Illumina HiSeq 2500. Quantitative 5'-RACE with molecular barcodes was used to prepare TCR beta libraries. Under the source paper's analysis protocol: Disease-linked TCR variants were identified with a new computational method built on a probabilistic model of VDJ rearrangement. Clones were called with MiXCR by TCRdb after fastp trimmed the public reads at Q25, and only in-frame beta chains were retained. When rows share a CDR3 protein, they turn into one entry using the most common DNA and genes. It is TCRdb's table, rather than the study itself, that gives the V and J calls and clone size. This sample has roughly 670,000 distinct CDR3 sequences in its table, and 15% to 20% of those were observed once. The ten largest clones take up over 15% of the sample. Sequences MNHNS (CDR1) and SASEGT (CDR2) are obtained from the germline V gene. The CDR3 contains 14 residues, cysteine and phenylalanine counted. CDR3 DNA only is kept here, 42 bases in frame from base 1. V gives up 8 bases and J gives up 4 bases, and the segment between their germline ends measures 17 bases.

As regards this clonotype: The antigen it binds to is not known. The input lacks base qualities; no much larger clone sits a single base away.

Recombination joined TRBV6-1 with TRBJ2-5; the D region possibly corresponds to TRBD2 (6 bases align). The sequenced sample consisted of blood, either unsorted or a sorted T cell fraction (not recorded which). The receptor was isolated from a male donor with ankylosing spondylitis. DNA sequence: TGTGCCAGCCAAAGTCTTGGGGGAGGAGAGACCCAGTACTTC. Its protein is CASQSLGGGETQYF.